Below, one TCR beta chain is given with its context. Trimming removed 2 bases from V and 2 bases from J, with 15 bases in between. Per the germline V gene, CDR1 is MNHEY and CDR2 is SVGAGI. CDR3 length equals 16 residues. Treatment was busulfan-fludarabine conditioning, a marrow graft, and cyclophosphamide on days +3 and +4. These data are taken from a study of T cells after posttransplantation cyclophosphamide. Clones were sequenced by immunoSEQ multiplex PCR, and TCRdb holds only the in-frame ones, with some missing. The sample has approximately 40,000 clones, around 78% seen once. The gene calls are TRBV6-5 and TRBJ2-5; possibly TRBD2 for D (7 bases). This TCR came from a female patient in her thirties or forties who received an allogeneic stem cell transplant from a related donor, was CMV-positive, and had no GVHD. The graft donor may account for some of the T cells. Sequencing was performed on CD4+ T cells sorted from blood, taken 1903 days after a stem cell transplant with posttransplant cyclophosphamide. The CDR3 reads CASSYPRGGGQETQYF. The CDR3 coding sequence is TGTGCCAGCAGTTACCCTAGGGGGGGCGGGCAAGAGACCCAGTACTTC.